The following is a TCR beta chain sequence with its context. The data are from a study of blood T cell repertoires in COVID-19. The repertoire was sequenced with immunoSEQ multiplex PCR; TCRdb's copy has only in-frame clones and lacks some. Here the sample spans about 200,000 clones, about nine tenths being singletons. This CDR3 is built from 12 residues. Per germline, CDR1 SNHLY and CDR2 FYNNEI. The V end lost 0 bases, the J end lost 4 bases, and 3 bases lay between the germline ends. Sequenced: peripheral blood. The receptor was derived from a man aged 35-49 years with acute or convalescent COVID-19. V is TRBV2 and J is TRBJ2-5; no reliable D call. CDR3 protein: CASSEARETQYF. The CDR3 DNA follows: TGTGCCAGCAGTGAAGCGCGAGAGACCCAGTACTTC.